Given below is one TCR beta chain in context. This specimen comes from a study of blood T cell repertoires in COVID-19. Study-wide context: Sites in the United States, Italy and Spain provided acute and convalescent COVID-19 samples. PBMCs, B-cell-depleted T cells, or T cells were the source of the cDNA or gDNA that made up the material.

The CDR3 loop spans 17 amino acids. Germline loops: CDR1 MNHEY, CDR2 SVGEGT. Trimming removed 6 bases from V and 0 bases from J; junction bases left unmatched: 10. Using immunoSEQ multiplex PCR, the repertoire was profiled, and TCRdb retains in-frame clones only, with some absent. This table has roughly 52,000 clones, about 79% appearing once. This TCR derives from a man aged 80 or over with COVID-19, enrolled during active disease. Sequencing used peripheral blood. The V gene is TRBV6-2 or TRBV6-3, the J gene TRBJ1-5; TRBD1 aligns across 8 bases. DNA of the CDR3: TGTGCCAGCAGCCCAACAGGGGGTTCTAATAGCAATCAGCCCCAGCATTTT. This codes for CASSPTGGSNSNQPQHF.